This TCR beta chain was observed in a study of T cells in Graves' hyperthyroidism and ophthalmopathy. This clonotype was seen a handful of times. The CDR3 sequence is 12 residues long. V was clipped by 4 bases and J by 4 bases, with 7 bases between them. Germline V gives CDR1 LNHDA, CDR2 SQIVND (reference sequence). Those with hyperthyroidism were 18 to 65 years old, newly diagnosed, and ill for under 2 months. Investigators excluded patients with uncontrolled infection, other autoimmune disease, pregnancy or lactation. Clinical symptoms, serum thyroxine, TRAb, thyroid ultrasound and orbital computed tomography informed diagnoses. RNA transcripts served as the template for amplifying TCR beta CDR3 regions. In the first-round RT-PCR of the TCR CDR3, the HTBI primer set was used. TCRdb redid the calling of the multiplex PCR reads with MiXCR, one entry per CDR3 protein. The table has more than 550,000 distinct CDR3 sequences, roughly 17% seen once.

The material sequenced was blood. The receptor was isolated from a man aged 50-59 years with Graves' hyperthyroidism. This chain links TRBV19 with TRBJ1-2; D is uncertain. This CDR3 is CASSTQSYGYTF. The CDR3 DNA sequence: TGTGCCAGTAGTACACAGTCCTATGGCTACACCTTC.